This T cell receptor (beta chain) originates from a study of technical replicates of blood from several donors. Repertoires were generated with immunoSEQ multiplex PCR, while TCRdb's copy carries only in-frame clones and drops some. The profile covers 50,000 to 80,000 clones, with around 88% appearing a single time and about 5.4% taken by the ten largest. The V gene's germline CDR1 is SGHTA and CDR2 FQGNSA. V lost 4 bases to trimming and J lost 6 bases, with 13 bases between them. This CDR3 contains 15 residues. Sequences were obtained from PBMCs. The rearrangement links TRBV7-2 to TRBJ1-6, with D maybe TRBD1 (5 bases). This receptor was taken from a human donor in good health. Some clones in this sample may be carry-over from other donors' samples. The CDR3 DNA follows: TGTGCCAGCAGCTCGCACCAGGGAAGTAATTCACCCCTCCACTTT. This sequence encodes CASSSHQGSNSPLHF.